This T cell receptor (beta chain) was captured in a study of control samples from healthy donors and cancer patients. Deletions cut 6 bases from V and 0 bases from J, with 9 bases between. The CDR3 is 14 residues long. CDR1 is MNHEY and CDR2 is SVGAGI in the germline V gene. The repertoire was sequenced with immunoSEQ multiplex PCR; TCRdb's copy has only in-frame clones and lacks some. The sample comprises approximately 150,000 clones, under 90% of which are singletons, and 4.9% rests with the top ten. This TCR was recovered from a man aged 30 to 39 in good health. The chain recombines TRBV6-5 with TRBJ1-5, with a tentative D call TRBD1 (5 bases). The specimen was blood. The CDR3, as DNA: TGTGCCAGCAGAGCAGGGTCTAGCAATCAGCCCCAGCATTTT. Translation: CASRAGSSNQPQHF.